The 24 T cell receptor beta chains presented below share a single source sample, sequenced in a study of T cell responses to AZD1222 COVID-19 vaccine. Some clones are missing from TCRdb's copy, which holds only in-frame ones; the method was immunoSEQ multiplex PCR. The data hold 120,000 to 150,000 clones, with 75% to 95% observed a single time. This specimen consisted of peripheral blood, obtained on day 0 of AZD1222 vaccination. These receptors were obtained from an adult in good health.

The CDR3 nucleotides are TGTGCCAGCAGTTTGAACAGGGCCGTTTATAATTCACCCCTCCACTTT. Translation: CASSLNRAVYNSPLHF. The rearrangement uses TRBV2 and TRBJ1-6; a weak D match, TRBD1 (6 bases). CDR3 length: 16 residues. In germline, CDR1 is SNHLY, CDR2 FYNNEI. V was trimmed by 5 bases and J by 4 bases, leaving 15 bases between them.

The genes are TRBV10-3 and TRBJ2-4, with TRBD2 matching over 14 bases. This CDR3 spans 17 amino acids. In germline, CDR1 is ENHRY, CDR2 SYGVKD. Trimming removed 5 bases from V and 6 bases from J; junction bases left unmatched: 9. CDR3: CAISTGLAGGPGNIQYF. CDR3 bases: TGTGCCATCAGTACCGGACTAGCGGGAGGTCCAGGAAACATTCAGTACTTC.

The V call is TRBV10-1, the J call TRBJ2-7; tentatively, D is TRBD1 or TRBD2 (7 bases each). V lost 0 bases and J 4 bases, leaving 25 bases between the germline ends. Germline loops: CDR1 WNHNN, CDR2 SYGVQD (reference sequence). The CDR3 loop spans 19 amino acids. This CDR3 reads CASSESGGTVTPLGYEQYF. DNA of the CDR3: TGCGCCAGCAGTGAGTCGGGGGGGACAGTTACCCCTCTGGGGTACGAGCAGTACTTC.

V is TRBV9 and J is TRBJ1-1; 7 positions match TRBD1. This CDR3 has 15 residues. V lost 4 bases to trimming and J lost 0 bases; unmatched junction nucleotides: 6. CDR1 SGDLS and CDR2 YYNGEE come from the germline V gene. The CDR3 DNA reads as TGTGCCAGCAGCCGACAGGGCGGCTTGAACACTGAAGCTTTCTTT. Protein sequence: CASSRQGGLNTEAFF.

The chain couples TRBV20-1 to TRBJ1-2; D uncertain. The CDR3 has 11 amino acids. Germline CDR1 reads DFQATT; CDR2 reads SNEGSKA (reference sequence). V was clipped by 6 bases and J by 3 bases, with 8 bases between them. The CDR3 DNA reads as TGCAGTGCGTGGAGGGACTATGGCTACACCTTC. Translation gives CSAWRDYGYTF.

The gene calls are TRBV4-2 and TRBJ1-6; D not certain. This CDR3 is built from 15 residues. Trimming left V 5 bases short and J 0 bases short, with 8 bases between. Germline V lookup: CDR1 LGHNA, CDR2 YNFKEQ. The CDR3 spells CASSEISSYNSPLHF. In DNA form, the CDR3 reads TGTGCCAGCAGCGAAATAAGCTCCTATAATTCACCCCTCCACTTT.

The CDR3 is CASRDRRNTGELFF. DNA of the CDR3: TGTGCCAGCAGGGACAGGAGAAACACCGGGGAGCTGTTTTTT. This chain joins TRBV2 and TRBJ2-2; TRBD1 matches at 7 bases. This CDR3 contains 14 residues. Germline values: CDR1 SNHLY, CDR2 FYNNEI. J lost 2 bases, V lost 6 bases, and 3 bases had no gene match.

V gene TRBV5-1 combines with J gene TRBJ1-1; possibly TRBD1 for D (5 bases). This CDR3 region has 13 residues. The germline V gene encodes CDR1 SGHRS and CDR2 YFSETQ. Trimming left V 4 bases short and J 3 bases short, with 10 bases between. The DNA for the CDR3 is TGCGCCAGCAGCCAAACAGGAGACACTGAAGCTTTCTTT. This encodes CASSQTGDTEAFF.

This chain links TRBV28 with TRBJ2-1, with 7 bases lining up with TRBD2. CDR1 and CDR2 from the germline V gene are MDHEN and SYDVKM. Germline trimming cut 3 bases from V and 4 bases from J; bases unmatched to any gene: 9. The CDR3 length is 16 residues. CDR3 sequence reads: CASSFSGLGLYNEQFF. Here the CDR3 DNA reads TGTGCCAGCAGTTTTAGCGGGCTGGGGCTGTACAATGAGCAGTTCTTC.

The CDR3 here is CATSPGTGGAETQYF. The CDR3 DNA is TGTGCCACCAGTCCCGGGACAGGGGGCGCGGAGACCCAGTACTTC. The chain couples TRBV24-1 to TRBJ2-5; TRBD1 agrees at 12 bases. Trimming removed 6 bases from V and 5 bases from J; junction bases left unmatched: 6. Germline CDR1 and CDR2: KGHDR and SFDVKD. The CDR3 extends over 15 amino acids.

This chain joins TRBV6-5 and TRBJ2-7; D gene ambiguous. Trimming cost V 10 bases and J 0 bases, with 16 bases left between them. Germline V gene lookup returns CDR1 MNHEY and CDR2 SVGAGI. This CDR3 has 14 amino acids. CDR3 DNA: TGTGCCACCGGGCGCGAGGCATACTCCTACGAGCAGTACTTC. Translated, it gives CATGREAYSYEQYF.

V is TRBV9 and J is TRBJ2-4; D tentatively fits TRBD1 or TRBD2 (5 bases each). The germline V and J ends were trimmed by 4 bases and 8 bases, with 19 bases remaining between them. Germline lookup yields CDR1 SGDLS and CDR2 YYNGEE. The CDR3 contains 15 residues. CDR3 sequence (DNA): TGTGCCAGCAGCCCATACATCGGGACCGTGGACATTCAGTACTTC. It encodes CASSPYIGTVDIQYF.

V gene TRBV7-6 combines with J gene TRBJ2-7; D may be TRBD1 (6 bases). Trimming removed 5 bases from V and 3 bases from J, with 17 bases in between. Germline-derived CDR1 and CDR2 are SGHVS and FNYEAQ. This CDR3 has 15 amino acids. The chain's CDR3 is CASSPPGHEFYEQYF. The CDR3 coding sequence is TGTGCCAGCAGCCCCCCGGGACACGAGTTCTACGAGCAGTACTTC.

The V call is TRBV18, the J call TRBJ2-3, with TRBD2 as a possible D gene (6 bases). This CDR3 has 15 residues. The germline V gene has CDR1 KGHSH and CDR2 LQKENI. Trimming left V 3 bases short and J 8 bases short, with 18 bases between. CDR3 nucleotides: TGTGCCAGCTCACCCCAGGAAGATTGGAGGGTTACGCAGTATTTT. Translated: CASSPQEDWRVTQYF.

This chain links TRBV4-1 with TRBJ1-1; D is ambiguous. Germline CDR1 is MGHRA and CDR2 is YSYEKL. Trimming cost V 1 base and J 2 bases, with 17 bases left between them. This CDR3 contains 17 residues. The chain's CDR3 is CASSQVPMVHSNTEAFF. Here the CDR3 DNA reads TGCGCCAGCAGCCAAGTGCCTATGGTGCACTCCAACACTGAAGCTTTCTTT.

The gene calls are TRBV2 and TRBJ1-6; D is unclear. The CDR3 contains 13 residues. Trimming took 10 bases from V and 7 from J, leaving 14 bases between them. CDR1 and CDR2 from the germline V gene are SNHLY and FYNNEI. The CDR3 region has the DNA TGTGCCACCACTAGCGCATTGAATTCACCCCTCCACTTT. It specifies CATTSALNSPLHF.

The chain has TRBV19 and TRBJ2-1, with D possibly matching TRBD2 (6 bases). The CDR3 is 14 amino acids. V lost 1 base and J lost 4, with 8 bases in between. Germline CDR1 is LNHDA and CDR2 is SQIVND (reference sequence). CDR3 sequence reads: CASSIGRGYNEQFF. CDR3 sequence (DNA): TGTGCCAGTAGTATAGGGAGGGGATACAATGAGCAGTTCTTC.

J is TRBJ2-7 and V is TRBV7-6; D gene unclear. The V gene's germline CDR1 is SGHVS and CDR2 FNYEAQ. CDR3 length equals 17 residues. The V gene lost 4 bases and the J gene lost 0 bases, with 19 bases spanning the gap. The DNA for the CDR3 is TGTGCCAGCAGCTCACGTTACGCTACTACGAGCTCCTACGAGCAGTACTTC. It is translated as CASSSRYATTSSYEQYF.

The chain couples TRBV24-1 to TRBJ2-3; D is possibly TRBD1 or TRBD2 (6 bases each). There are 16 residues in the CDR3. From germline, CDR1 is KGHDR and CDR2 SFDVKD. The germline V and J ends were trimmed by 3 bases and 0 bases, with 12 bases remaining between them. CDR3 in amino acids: CATSDTQGTSTDTQYF. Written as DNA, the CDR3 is TGTGCCACCAGTGATACCCAGGGGACTAGCACAGATACGCAGTATTTT.

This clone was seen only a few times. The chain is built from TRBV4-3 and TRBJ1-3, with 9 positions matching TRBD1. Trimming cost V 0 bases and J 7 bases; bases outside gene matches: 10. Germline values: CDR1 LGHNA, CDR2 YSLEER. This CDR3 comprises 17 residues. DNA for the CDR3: TGCGCCAGCAGCCAAGATTATATTAGGACAGGGGCTAACACCATATATTTT. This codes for CASSQDYIRTGANTIYF.

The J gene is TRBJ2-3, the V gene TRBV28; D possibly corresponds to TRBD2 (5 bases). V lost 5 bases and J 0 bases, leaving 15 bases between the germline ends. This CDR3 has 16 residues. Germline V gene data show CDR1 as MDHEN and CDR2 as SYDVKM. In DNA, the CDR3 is TGTGCCAGCAGTCCAACTAGGTTTGCTAGCACAGATACGCAGTATTTT. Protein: CASSPTRFASTDTQYF.

As DNA, the CDR3 is TGCGCCAGCAGCTTGGAGGGGATCGGAGAGACCCAGTACTTC. Its translation is CASSLEGIGETQYF. The genes are TRBV5-1 and TRBJ2-5; TRBD1 is a possible D gene (5 bases). Germline values: CDR1 SGHRS, CDR2 YFSETQ. The CDR3 totals 14 residues. V gave up 0 bases and J gave up 4 bases, with 10 bases separating them.

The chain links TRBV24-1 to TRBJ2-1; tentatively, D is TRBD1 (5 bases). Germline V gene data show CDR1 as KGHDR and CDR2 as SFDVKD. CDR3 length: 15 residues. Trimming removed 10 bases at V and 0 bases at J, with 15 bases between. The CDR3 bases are TGTGCCACACGGAAGGGGCCCAGCTCCTACAATGAGCAGTTCTTC. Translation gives CATRKGPSSYNEQFF.

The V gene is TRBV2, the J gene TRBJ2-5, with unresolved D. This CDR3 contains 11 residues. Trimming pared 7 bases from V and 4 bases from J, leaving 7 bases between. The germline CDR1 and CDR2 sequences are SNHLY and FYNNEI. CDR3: CASTRLETQYF. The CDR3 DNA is TGTGCCAGCACAAGATTAGAGACCCAGTACTTC.